The sequence of this T cell receptor (beta chain) was determined in a study of T cells in Graves' hyperthyroidism and ophthalmopathy. As to this clonotype: Its antigen is undetermined.

Study observations and caveats: Ophthalmopathy was model-predicted a median roughly 6.3 months pre-onset. Ophthalmopathy was told apart from stable hyperthyroidism by a 13 V-J model.

RNA transcripts gave rise to amplified TCR beta CDR3 regions. The TCR CDR3 was amplified in a first-round RT-PCR using the HTBI primer set. TCRdb re-called the multiplex PCR reads through MiXCR, storing one row per CDR3 protein. The data contain 600,000 to 700,000 distinct CDR3 sequences, less than 45% of them seen just once; the ten biggest clones take up roughly 6.5%. The CDR3 extends over 13 amino acids. Germline V gives CDR1 DFQATT, CDR2 SNEGSKA (reference sequence). The V and J ends lost 2 bases and 2 bases respectively, with 10 bases between them. Sequenced: peripheral blood or thyroid tissue (not recorded which). The TCR sequence derives from an adult man with Graves' disease, either hyperthyroidism or ophthalmopathy (not recorded which). The chain recombines TRBV20-1 with TRBJ2-7; D unclear. The CDR3 loop is CSARRSGTYEQYF. CDR3 nucleotide sequence: TGCAGTGCTAGAAGGTCAGGAACCTACGAGCAGTACTTC.